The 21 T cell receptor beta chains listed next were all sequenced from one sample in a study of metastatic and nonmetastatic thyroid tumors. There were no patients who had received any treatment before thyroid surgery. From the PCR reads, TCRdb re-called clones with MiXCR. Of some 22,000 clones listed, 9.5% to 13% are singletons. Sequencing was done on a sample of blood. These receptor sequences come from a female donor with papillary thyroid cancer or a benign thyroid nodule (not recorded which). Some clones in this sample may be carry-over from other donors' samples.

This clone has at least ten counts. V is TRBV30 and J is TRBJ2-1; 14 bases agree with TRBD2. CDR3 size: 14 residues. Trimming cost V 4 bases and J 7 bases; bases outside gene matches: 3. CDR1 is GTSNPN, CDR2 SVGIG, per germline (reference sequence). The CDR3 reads CAWNRLAGGNEQFF. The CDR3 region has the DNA TGTGCCTGGAATAGACTAGCGGGAGGGAATGAGCAGTTCTTC. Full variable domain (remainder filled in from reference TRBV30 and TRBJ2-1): SQTIHQWPATLVQPVGSPLSLECTVEGTSNPNLYWYRQAAGRGLQLLFYSVGIGQISSEVPQNLSASRPQDRQFILSSKKLLLSDSGFYLCAWNRLAGGNEQFFGPGTRLTVL.

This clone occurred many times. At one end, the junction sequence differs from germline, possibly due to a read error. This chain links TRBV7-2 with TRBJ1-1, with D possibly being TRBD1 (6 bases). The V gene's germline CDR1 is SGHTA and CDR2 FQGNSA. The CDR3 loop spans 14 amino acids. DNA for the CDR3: TGTGCCAGCAGCTTATGGGGGCTGAAAACTGAAGCTTTCTTT. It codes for CASSLWGLKTEAFF. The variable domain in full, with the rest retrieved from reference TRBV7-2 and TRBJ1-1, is GAGVSQSPSNKVTEKGKDVELRCDPISGHTALYWYRQSLGQGLEFLIYFQGNSAPDKSGLPSDRFSAERTGGSVSTLTIQRTQQEDSAVYLCASSLWGLKTEAFFGQGTRLTVV.

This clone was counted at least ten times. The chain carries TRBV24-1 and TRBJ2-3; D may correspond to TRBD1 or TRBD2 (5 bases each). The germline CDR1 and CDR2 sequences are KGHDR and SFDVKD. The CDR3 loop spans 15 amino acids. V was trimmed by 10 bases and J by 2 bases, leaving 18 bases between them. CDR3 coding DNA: TGTGCCACGTCGATTGGGACCCTGTACACAGATACGCAGTATTTT. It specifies CATSIGTLYTDTQYF.

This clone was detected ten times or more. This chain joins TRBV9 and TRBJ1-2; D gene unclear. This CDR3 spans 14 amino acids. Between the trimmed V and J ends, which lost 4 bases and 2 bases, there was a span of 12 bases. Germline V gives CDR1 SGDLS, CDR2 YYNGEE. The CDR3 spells CASSPEEGNYGYTF. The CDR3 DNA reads TGTGCCAGCAGCCCAGAGGAGGGAAACTATGGCTACACCTTC. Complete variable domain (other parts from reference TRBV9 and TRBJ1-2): DSGVTQTPKHLITATGQRVTLRCSPRSGDLSVYWYQQSLDQGLQFLIQYYNGEERAKGNILERFSAQQFPDLHSELNLSSLELGDSALYFCASSPEEGNYGYTFGSGTRLTVV.

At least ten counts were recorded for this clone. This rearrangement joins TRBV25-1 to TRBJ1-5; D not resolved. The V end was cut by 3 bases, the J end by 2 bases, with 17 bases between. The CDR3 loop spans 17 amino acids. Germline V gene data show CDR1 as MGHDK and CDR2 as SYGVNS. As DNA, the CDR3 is TGTGCCAGCAGTGATAGCCGTCCGGGTGGCGGCAATCAGCCCCAGCATTTT. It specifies CASSDSRPGGGNQPQHF.

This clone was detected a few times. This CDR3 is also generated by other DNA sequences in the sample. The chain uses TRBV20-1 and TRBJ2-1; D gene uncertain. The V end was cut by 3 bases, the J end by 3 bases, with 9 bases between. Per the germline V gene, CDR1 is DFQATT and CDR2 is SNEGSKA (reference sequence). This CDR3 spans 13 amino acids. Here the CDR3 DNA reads TGCAGTGCTAGTTTAGCCGACTACAATGAGCAGTTCTTC. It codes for CSASLADYNEQFF.

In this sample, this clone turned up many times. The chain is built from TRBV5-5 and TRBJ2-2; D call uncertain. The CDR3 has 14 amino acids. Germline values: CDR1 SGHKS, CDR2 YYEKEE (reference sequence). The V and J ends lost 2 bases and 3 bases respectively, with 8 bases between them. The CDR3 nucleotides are TGTGCCAGCAGCTTTTACGCAGACACCGGGGAGCTGTTTTTT. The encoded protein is CASSFYADTGELFF.

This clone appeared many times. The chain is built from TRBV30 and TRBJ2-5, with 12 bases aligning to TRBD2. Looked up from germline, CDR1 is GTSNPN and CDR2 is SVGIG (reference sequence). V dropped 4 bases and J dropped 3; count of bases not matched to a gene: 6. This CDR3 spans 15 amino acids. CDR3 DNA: TGTGCCTGGACGACTAGCGGGAGCGCCAAAGAGACCCAGTACTTC. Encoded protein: CAWTTSGSAKETQYF.

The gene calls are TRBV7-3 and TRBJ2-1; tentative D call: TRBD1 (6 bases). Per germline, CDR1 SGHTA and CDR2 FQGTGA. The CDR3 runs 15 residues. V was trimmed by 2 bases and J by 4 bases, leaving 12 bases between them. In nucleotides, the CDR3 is TGTGCCAGCAGCTTACAAAGGGGGAATTACAATGAGCAGTTCTTC. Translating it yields CASSLQRGNYNEQFF.

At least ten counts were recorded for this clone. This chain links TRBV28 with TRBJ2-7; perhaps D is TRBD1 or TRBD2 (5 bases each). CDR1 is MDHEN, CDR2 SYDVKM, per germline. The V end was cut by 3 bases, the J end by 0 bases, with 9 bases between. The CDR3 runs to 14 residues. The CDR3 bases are TGTGCCAGCAGTTTTCCAGGGAGCTCCTACGAGCAGTACTTC. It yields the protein CASSFPGSSYEQYF.

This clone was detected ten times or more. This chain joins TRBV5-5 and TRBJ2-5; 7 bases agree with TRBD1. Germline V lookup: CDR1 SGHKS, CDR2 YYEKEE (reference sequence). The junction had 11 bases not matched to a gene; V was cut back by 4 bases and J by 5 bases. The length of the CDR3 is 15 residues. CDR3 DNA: TGTGCCAGCAGCCTACCGACAGGGAGCGTCGAGACCCAGTACTTC. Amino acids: CASSLPTGSVETQYF.

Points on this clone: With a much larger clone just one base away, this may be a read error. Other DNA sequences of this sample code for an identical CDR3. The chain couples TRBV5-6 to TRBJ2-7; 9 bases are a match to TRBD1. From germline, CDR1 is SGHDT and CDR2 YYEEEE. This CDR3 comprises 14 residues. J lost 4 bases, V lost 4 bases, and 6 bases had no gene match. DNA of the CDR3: TGTGCCAGCAGCGAGGACAGGGGCAGATACGAGCAGTACTTC. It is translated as CASSEDRGRYEQYF.

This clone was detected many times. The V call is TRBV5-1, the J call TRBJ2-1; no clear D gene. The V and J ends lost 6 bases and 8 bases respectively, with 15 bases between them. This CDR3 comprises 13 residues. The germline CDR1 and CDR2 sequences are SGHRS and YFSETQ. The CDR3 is CASNDPGVDEQFF. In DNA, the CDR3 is TGCGCCAGCAATGACCCGGGCGTCGATGAGCAGTTCTTC.

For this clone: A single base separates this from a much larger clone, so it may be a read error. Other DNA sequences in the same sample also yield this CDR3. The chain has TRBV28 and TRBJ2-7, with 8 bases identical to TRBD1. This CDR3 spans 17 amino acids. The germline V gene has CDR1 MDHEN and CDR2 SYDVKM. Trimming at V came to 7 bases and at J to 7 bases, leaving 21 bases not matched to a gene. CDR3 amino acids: CASTLRPGGTGAYEQYF. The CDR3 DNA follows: TGTGCCAGCACCCTCCGCCCTGGTGGGACAGGAGCTTATGAGCAGTACTTC. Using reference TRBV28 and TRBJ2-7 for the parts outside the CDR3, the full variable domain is DVKVTQSSRYLVKRTGEKVFLECVQDMDHENMFWYRQDPGLGLRLIYFSYDVKMKEKGDIPEGYSVSREKKERFSLILESASTNQTSMYLCASTLRPGGTGAYEQYFGPGTRLTVT.

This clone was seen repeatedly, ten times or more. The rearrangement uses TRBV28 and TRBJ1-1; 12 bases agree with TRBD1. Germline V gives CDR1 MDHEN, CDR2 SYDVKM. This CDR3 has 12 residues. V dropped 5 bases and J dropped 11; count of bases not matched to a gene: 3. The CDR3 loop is CASSLGQGAAFF. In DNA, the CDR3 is TGTGCCAGCAGTCTGGGACAGGGGGCCGCTTTCTTT.

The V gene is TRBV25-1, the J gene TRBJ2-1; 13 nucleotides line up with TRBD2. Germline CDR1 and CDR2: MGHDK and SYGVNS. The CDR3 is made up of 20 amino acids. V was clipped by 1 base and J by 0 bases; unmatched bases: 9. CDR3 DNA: TGTGCCAGCAGTGAATTCCCCACTAGCGGGAGGGAGAGCTCCTACAATGAGCAGTTCTTC. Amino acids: CASSEFPTSGRESSYNEQFF.

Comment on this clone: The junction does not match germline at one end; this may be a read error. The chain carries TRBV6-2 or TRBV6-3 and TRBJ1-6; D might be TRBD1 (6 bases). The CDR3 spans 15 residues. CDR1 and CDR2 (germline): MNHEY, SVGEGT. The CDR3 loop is CASSVDGGGASPLNF. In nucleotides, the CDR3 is TGTGCCAGCAGTGTGGATGGGGGGGGGGCCTCACCCCTCAACTTT.

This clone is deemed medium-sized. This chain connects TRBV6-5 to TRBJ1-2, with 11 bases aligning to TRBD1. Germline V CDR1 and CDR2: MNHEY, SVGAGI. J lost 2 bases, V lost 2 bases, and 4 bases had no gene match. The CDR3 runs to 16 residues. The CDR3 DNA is TGTGCCAGCAGTTACGTGAGGACAGGGGGCAACTATGGCTACACCTTC. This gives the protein CASSYVRTGGNYGYTF.

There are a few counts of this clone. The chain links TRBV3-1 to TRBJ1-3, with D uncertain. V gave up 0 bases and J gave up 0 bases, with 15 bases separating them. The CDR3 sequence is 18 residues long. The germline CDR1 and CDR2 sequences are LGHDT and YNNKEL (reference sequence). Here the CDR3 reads CASSQDPIGLSSGNTIYF. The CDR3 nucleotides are TGTGCCAGCAGCCAAGACCCGATTGGACTCAGCTCTGGAAACACCATATATTTT.

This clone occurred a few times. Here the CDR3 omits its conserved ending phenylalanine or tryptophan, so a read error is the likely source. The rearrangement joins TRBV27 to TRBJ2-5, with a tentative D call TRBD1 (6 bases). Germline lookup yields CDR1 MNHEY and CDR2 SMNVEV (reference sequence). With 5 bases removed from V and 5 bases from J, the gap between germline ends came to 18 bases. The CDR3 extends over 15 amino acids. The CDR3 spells CASSQGTSTGETQYS. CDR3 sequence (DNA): TGTGCCAGCAGTCAAGGGACATCAACAGGGGAGACCCAGTACTCC.

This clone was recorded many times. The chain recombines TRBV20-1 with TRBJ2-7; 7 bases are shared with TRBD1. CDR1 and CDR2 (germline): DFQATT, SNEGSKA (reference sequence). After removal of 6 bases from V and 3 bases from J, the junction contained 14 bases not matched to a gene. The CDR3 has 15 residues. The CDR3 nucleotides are TGCAGTGCGACACGGACAGGCGGTCGGGACTACGAGCAGTACTTC. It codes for CSATRTGGRDYEQYF.